This section outlines one TCR beta chain sequence together with its context. The target antigen is unknown. Trimming removed 4 bases from V and 5 bases from J, with 11 bases in between. Looked up from germline, CDR1 is SGHVS and CDR2 is FNYEAQ. This CDR3 is 13 amino acids long. With the Oncomine TCR Beta short-read assay, DNA from cultured CD4+ T cells was sequenced. TCRdb fed the PCR reads into MiXCR, producing one record per CDR3 protein. The repertoire holds over 20,000 distinct CDR3 sequences, with about 64% as singletons. The record originates from a study of vaccination and CD4 T cells after COVID-19. Whole-study context: SARS-CoV-2, HCoV-NL63, HCoV-OC43 and HCoV-229E supplied the overlapping spike peptides used to stimulate cells.

This sample's treatment: roughly 10-day PBMC culture with coronavirus spike peptide pools or control peptides (ViraFEST assay). ViraFEST relied on peptide pools to expand antigen-specific T cells; the TCRs were sequenced afterward. This TCR derives from a human donor who had recovered from COVID-19. Source material: CD4+ T cells from blood, cultured in vitro. The gene calls are TRBV7-6 and TRBJ1-2; weak D call: TRBD1 (5 bases). In DNA, the CDR3 is TGTGCCAGCAGCTCCGGACATCAGTATGGCTACACCTTC. Translation gives CASSSGHQYGYTF.